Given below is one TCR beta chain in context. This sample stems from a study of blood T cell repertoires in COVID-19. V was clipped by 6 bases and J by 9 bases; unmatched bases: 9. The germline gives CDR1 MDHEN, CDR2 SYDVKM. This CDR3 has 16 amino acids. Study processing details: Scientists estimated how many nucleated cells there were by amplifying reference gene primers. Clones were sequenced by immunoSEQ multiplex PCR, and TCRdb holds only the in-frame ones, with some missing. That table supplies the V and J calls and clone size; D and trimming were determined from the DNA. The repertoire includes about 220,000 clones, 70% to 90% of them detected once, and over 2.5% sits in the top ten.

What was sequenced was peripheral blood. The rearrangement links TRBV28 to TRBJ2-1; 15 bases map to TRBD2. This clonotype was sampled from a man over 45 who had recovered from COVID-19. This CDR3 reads CASRPPGTSGRSEQFF. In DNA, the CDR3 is TGTGCCAGCAGGCCCCCGGGGACTAGCGGGAGGTCTGAGCAGTTCTTC.